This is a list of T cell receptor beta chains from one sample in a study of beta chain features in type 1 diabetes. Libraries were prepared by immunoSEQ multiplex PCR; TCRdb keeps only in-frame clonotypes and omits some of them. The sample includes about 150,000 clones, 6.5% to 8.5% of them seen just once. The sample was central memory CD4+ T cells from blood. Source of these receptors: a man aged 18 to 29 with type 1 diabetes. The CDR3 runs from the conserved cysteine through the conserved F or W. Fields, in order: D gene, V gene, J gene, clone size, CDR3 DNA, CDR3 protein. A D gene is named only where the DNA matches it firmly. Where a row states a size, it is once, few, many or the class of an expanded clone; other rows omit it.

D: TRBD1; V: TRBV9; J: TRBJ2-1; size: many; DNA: TGTGCCAGCAGCGTAGCGGGACAGGGAGGCGAGCAGTTCTTC; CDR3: CASSVAGQGGEQFF
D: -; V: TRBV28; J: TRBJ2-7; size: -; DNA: TGTGCCGTAGACAGGAAGTCCCCCTACGAGCAGTACTTC; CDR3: CAVDRKSPYEQYF
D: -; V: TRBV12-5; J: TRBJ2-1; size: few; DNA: TGTGCTAGTGGTTTGGGACAGGGAGGCGAGCAGTTCTTC; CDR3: CASGLGQGGEQFF
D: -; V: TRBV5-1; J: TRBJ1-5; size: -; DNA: TGCGCCAGCAGCTGGAGTGTGGATAGCAATCAGCCCCAGCATTTT; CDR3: CASSWSVDSNQPQHF
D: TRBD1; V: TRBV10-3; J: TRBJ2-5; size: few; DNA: TGTGCCATCAAATCGAGTGTACAGGGGGAGACCCAGTACTTC; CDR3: CAIKSSVQGETQYF
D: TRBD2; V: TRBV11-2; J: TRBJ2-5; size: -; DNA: TGTGCCAGCAGTTCGGCTAGACTAGCGGGGCATCAAGAGACCCAGTACTTC; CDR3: CASSSARLAGHQETQYF
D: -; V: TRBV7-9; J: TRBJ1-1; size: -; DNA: TGTGCCAGCAGCTTCGTCGCAGACACTGAAGCTTTCTTT; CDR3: CASSFVADTEAFF
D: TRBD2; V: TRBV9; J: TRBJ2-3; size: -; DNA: TGTGCCAGCAGCGTAACGAGCGGGGGGTTCACAGATACGCAGTATTTT; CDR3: CASSVTSGGFTDTQYF
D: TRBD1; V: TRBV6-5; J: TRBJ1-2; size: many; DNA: TGTGCCAGCAGTTACGAGGCGACAGGGGTTTATGGCTACACCTTC; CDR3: CASSYEATGVYGYTF
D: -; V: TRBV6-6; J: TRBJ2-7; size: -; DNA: TGTGCCACCACCTCAGGGGTCTACGAGCAGTACTTC; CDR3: CATTSGVYEQYF
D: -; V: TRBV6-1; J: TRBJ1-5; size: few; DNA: TGTGCCAGCAGTGAATGGTTTGAGGCACGGCAGCCCCAGCATTTT; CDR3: CASSEWFEARQPQHF
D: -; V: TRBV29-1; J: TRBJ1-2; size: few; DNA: TGCAGCGTTGGTAGCCCGAATGTCGGCTACACCTTC; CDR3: CSVGSPNVGYTF
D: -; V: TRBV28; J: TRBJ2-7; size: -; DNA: TGTGCCAGCAGTAGCCAGGCAGGGGGGATATACGAGCAGTACTTC; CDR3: CASSSQAGGIYEQYF
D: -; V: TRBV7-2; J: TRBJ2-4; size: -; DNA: TGTGCCAGCAGCTTTATCAACATTCAGTACTTC; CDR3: CASSFINIQYF
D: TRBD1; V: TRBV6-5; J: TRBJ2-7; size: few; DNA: TGTGCCAGCAGCTACGGGACAGGTCCCTCCTACGAGCAGTACTTC; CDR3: CASSYGTGPSYEQYF
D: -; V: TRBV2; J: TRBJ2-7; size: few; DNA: TGTGCCAGCTCGGTGCAGGGTCCTTACGAGCAGTACTTC; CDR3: CASSVQGPYEQYF
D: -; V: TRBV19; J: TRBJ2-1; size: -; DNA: TGTGCCAGCTCTCGGGGATACGGCCAGTTCTTC; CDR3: CASSRGYGQFF
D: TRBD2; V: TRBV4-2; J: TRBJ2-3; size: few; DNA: TGTGCCAGCAGCCAAGTCGGGACTAGCGGGAGCTCTAGCACAGATACGCAGTATTTT; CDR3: CASSQVGTSGSSSTDTQYF
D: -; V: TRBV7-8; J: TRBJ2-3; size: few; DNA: TGTGCCAGCAGCTTAGAGCGCACAGATACGCAGTATTTT; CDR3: CASSLERTDTQYF
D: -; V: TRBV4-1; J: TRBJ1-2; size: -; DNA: TGCGCCAGCAGCCAAGTAGAGGTAGACTATGGCTACACCTTC; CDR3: CASSQVEVDYGYTF
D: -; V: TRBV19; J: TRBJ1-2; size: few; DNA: TGTGCCAGTAGTACTTGGGACTACTTAGGTGGCTACACCTTC; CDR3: CASSTWDYLGGYTF
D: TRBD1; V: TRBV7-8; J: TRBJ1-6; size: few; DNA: TGTGCCAGCAGCCGACCGACAGGGGCGAATTCACCCCTCCACTTT; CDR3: CASSRPTGANSPLHF
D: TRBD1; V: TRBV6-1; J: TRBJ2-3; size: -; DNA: TGTGCCAGCAAACAGGGGCTGAGCACAGATACGCAGTATTTT; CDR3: CASKQGLSTDTQYF
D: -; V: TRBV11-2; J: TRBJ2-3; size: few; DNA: TGTGCCAGCAGCTTAGGAGAGGGCACGCAGTATTTT; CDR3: CASSLGEGTQYF
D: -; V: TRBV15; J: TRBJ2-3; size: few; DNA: TGTGCCACCAGCAGAGGATACAGAGCGGGCCCGTATTTT; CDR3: CATSRGYRAGPYF
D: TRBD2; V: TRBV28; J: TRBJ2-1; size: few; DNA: TGTGCCAGCAGGGTGGGGACTAGCGGTCACAATGAGCAGTTCTTC; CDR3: CASRVGTSGHNEQFF
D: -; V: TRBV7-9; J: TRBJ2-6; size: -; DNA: TGTGCCAGCAGCTTAGCTCTGGGCGTCGGCTCTGGGGCCAACGTCCTGACTTTC; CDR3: CASSLALGVGSGANVLTF
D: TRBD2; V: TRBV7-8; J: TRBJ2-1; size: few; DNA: TGTGCCAGCAGCCCGGGGGGGCGGGGGGCAATTGAGCAGTTCTTC; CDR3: CASSPGGRGAIEQFF
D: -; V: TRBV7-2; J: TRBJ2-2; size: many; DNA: TGTGCCAGCAGCTTAGTAGAAGTCTCGGCCGGGGAGCTGTTTTTT; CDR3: CASSLVEVSAGELFF
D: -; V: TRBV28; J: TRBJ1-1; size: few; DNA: TGTGCCAGCAGTTTGGGCAAGCTCGAAGCTTTCTTT; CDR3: CASSLGKLEAFF
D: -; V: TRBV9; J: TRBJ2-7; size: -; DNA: TGTGCCAGCAGCATAGACAGCGGAAACTACGAGCAGTACTTC; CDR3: CASSIDSGNYEQYF
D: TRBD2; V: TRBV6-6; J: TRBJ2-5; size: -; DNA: TGTGCCAGCAGCATCCTCAGGACTAGCGGTAAAGAGACCCAGTACTTC; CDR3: CASSILRTSGKETQYF
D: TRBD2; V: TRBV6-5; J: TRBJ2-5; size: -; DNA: TGTGCCAGCGGGGGGACTAGCGTTAAACAAGAGACCCAGTACTTC; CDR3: CASGGTSVKQETQYF
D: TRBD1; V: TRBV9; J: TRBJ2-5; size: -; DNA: TGTGCCAGCAGCTCGACAGGGTTTTCAGAGACCCAGTACTTC; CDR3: CASSSTGFSETQYF
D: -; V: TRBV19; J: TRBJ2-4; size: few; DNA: TGTGCCAGTAGACCGACGGGTGGTGCGGACATTCAGTACTTC; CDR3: CASRPTGGADIQYF
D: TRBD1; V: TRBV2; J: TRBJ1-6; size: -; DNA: TGTGCCAGCAGTTCGGACAGGGGTGGTTCACCCCTCCACTTT; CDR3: CASSSDRGGSPLHF
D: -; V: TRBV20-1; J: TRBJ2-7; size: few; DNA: TGCAGTGTTCGGCAGGGCAACGAGCAGTACTTC; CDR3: CSVRQGNEQYF
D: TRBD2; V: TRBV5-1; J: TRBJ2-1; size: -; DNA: TGCGCCAGCAGCTTGGGGGGGACTAGCGGTTACAATGAGCAGTTCTTC; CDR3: CASSLGGTSGYNEQFF
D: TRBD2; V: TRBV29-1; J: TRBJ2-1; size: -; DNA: TGCAGCGCCCCCTCTAGCGGGGGGGCTGATGAGCAGTTCTTC; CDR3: CSAPSSGGADEQFF